The source of this T cell receptor (beta chain) is a study of blood T cell repertoires in COVID-19. Overall study context: Donors in the United States, Italy and Spain gave samples during acute or convalescent COVID-19.

Per the original data handling: Amplifying reference gene primers gave estimates of nucleated cell counts. Libraries were prepared by immunoSEQ multiplex PCR; TCRdb keeps only in-frame clonotypes and omits some of them. V, J and clone size are taken as reported in that table, and D and trimming were inferred from the DNA itself. This table holds under 500,000 clones, roughly 87% found once. CDR3 length: 15 residues. Trimming pared 0 bases from V and 2 bases from J, leaving 11 bases between. Germline loops: CDR1 SGHNT, CDR2 YYREEE (reference sequence). Clinical history as reported by participants underpinned cohort assignment.

The chain is built from TRBV5-4 and TRBJ1-2; tentative D call: TRBD1 (5 bases). Sequencing used PBMCs or T cells enriched from blood (not recorded which). The sequence was obtained from a woman between 18 and 29 years old with acute COVID-19. CDR3 sequence: CASSLVQGPNYGYTF. In DNA form, the CDR3 reads TGTGCCAGCAGCTTGGTGCAGGGCCCCAACTATGGCTACACCTTC. Combining the CDR3 with reference TRBV5-4 and TRBJ1-2 gives the whole variable domain ETGVTQSPTHLIKTRGQQVTLRCSSQSGHNTVSWYQQALGQGPQFIFQYYREEENGRGNFPPRFSGLQFPNYSSELNVNALELDDSALYLCASSLVQGPNYGYTFGSGTRLTVV.